One and the same sample provided the 10 T cell receptor beta chains below, sequenced in a study of T-cell memory formation after mild COVID-19. Via MiXCR, TCRdb re-called the 5' RACE reads, giving one row per CDR3 protein. The table shows 500,000 to 600,000 distinct CDR3 sequences, with roughly 18% occurring only once. Sequenced sample: PBMCs or a T cell subset sorted from them (not recorded which). Receptor source: an adult woman who had mild COVID-19 (a few samples of this study predate the infection). Cell type and time point are not known.

The V gene is TRBV20-1, the J gene TRBJ2-6; 9 bases agree with TRBD2. Per germline, CDR1 DFQATT and CDR2 SNEGSKA (reference sequence). The CDR3 contains 16 residues. Trimming took 5 bases from V and 4 from J; bases not matched to a gene: 9. The CDR3 spells CSAPPRGGSGANVLTF. In DNA, the CDR3 is TGCAGTGCTCCCCCGCGGGGGGGTTCAGGGGCCAACGTCCTGACTTTC.

This clonotype was counted ten times or more. J is TRBJ2-3 and V is TRBV6-5, with 9 positions matching TRBD2. Losses at the gene ends were 1 base for V and 2 bases for J; bases not matched to a gene: 4. CDR1 and CDR2 (germline): MNHEY, SVGAGI. CDR3 length equals 16 residues. CDR3 amino acids: CASSYWPSGNTDTQYF. Written as DNA, the CDR3 is TGTGCCAGCAGTTACTGGCCTAGCGGGAACACAGATACGCAGTATTTT.

The chain uses TRBV6-2 or TRBV6-3 and TRBJ2-1, with 7 bases matching TRBD1. Germline V gives CDR1 MNHEY, CDR2 SVGEGT. This CDR3 has 16 amino acids. With 1 base clipped from V and 1 base from J, the junction kept 4 bases outside the gene matches. CDR3 amino acids: CASSYFPGQSYNEQFF. The CDR3 DNA reads TGTGCCAGCAGTTACTTCCCGGGACAGTCCTACAATGAGCAGTTCTTC.

The V call is TRBV6-2 or TRBV6-3, the J call TRBJ2-1; 13 bases fit TRBD2. With 5 bases clipped from V and 9 bases from J, the junction kept 4 bases outside the gene matches. The germline V gene encodes CDR1 MNHEY and CDR2 SVGEGT. The CDR3 totals 14 residues. DNA of the CDR3: TGTGCCAGCAGTCGGACTAGCGGGAGTTTTGAGCAGTTCTTC. Its protein is CASSRTSGSFEQFF.

The chain joins TRBV19 to TRBJ2-7; 11 bases map to TRBD2. Germline lookup yields CDR1 LNHDA and CDR2 SQIVND (reference sequence). The CDR3 spans 15 residues. V shed 4 bases and J 5 bases; nucleotides not matched to a gene: 7. This chain's CDR3 is CASSRRLAGGNEQYF. The DNA for the CDR3 is TGTGCCAGTAGTAGGCGGCTAGCGGGAGGTAACGAGCAGTACTTC.

The V gene is TRBV18, the J gene TRBJ2-5; TRBD2 agrees at 13 bases. The CDR3 has 15 amino acids. With 3 bases clipped from V and 6 bases from J, the junction kept 4 bases outside the gene matches. CDR1 is KGHSH, CDR2 LQKENI, per germline. As DNA, the CDR3 is TGTGCCAGCTCACCTGGGACTAGCGGGATAAAGACCCAGTACTTC. Translated, it gives CASSPGTSGIKTQYF. Full variable domain (rest looked up from reference TRBV18 and TRBJ2-5): NAGVMQNPRHLVRRRGQEARLRCSPMKGHSHVYWYRQLPEEGLKFMVYLQKENIIDESGMPKERFSAEFPKEGPSILRIQQVVRGDSAAYFCASSPGTSGIKTQYFGPGTRLLVL.

This clonotype has a handful of counts. This chain joins TRBV9 and TRBJ2-5; D is undetermined. The V end was cut by 0 bases, the J end by 5 bases, with 11 bases between. From germline, CDR1 is SGDLS and CDR2 YYNGEE. This CDR3 is 14 amino acids long. The CDR3 DNA reads as TGTGCCAGCAGCGTAGGACTCAACGGGGAGACCCAGTACTTC. Encoded protein: CASSVGLNGETQYF.

In this sample, this clonotype turned up a few times. The chain uses TRBV24-1 and TRBJ2-5; the match to TRBD1 covers 9 bases. The CDR3 runs 15 residues. Germline CDR1 reads KGHDR; CDR2 reads SFDVKD. Germline trimming cut 9 bases from V and 2 bases from J; bases unmatched to any gene: 9. This CDR3 reads CATAGEGTGQETQYF. The CDR3, as DNA: TGTGCCACCGCCGGAGAGGGGACAGGGCAAGAGACCCAGTACTTC.

This clonotype turned up a few times. The chain has TRBV5-6 and TRBJ2-3; no clear D gene. The CDR3 extends over 14 amino acids. Germline assignment: CDR1 SGHDT and CDR2 YYEEEE. Trimming stripped 0 bases from V and 4 bases from J, with 9 bases between. DNA for the CDR3: TGTGCCAGCAGCTTGGTGGGGTTCCCAGATACGCAGTATTTT. Protein sequence: CASSLVGFPDTQYF.

The rearrangement links TRBV18 to TRBJ2-3, with 8 positions matching TRBD2. The CDR3 loop spans 16 amino acids. J was trimmed by 2 bases and V by 4 bases; bases with no gene match: 8. Germline V gene data show CDR1 as KGHSH and CDR2 as LQKENI. The CDR3 region is CASSRGERGTTDTQYF. As DNA, the CDR3 is TGTGCCAGCTCACGGGGCGAGCGGGGGACCACAGATACGCAGTATTTT.